One and the same sample provided the 24 T cell receptor beta chains below, sequenced in a study of breast tumors, draining lymph nodes, adjacent tissues. TCRdb re-derived calls from the multiplex PCR reads in MiXCR, one entry per CDR3 protein. The sample carries some 25,000 distinct CDR3 sequences, about 24% recorded once. Sample: breast tumor tissue. The receptors shown here come from a female donor with breast cancer. Some clones in this sample may be carry-over from other donors' samples.

Details on this clonotype: The junction differs from germline at one of its ends, possibly a read error. The V and J genes are TRBV29-1 and TRBJ2-5, with 8 bases matching TRBD1. The CDR3 sequence is 15 residues long. CDR1 and CDR2 (germline): SQVTM, ANQGSEA. CDR3 nucleotide sequence: TGCAGCGTTGACGGCGAGACAGGGGCTCAAGACACCCGGTACTTC. As protein: CSVDGETGAQDTRYF.

In this sample, this clonotype is medium-sized. J is TRBJ2-1 and V is TRBV29-1; unclear D gene. Germline V lookup: CDR1 SQVTM, CDR2 ANQGSEA. Trimming removed 2 bases from V and 5 bases from J, with 7 bases in between. There are 12 residues in the CDR3. This CDR3 reads CSVEWGNNEQFF. CDR3 nucleotide sequence: TGCAGCGTTGAATGGGGAAACAATGAGCAGTTCTTC.

This clonotype occurred a few times. This may stem from a read error, because a much larger clone lies one nucleotide away. J is TRBJ2-7 and V is TRBV20-1, with D possibly being TRBD2 (7 bases). Germline-derived CDR1 and CDR2 are DFQATT and SNEGSKA (reference sequence). The CDR3 has 13 amino acids. The CDR3 is CSALGGASCEQYF. CDR3 DNA sequence: TGCAGTGCCTTAGGGGGGGCCTCCTGCGAGCAGTACTTC.

With respect to this clonotype: An end of the junction does not agree with germline; a read error may underlie this. The V call is TRBV20-1, the J call TRBJ2-1, with a tentative D call TRBD2 (6 bases). Germline values: CDR1 DFQATT, CDR2 SNEGSKA (reference sequence). CDR3 length: 15 residues. For the CDR3, the DNA is TGCAGTGCTAACGGAAGGGACTTCTCCTACAATGAGCAGCTCTTC. Its translation: CSANGRDFSYNEQLF.

Worth noting for this clonotype: Sequence at one end of the junction differs from germline and may be a read error. The rearrangement joins TRBV28 to TRBJ1-2, with D hard to call. Germline V lookup: CDR1 MDHEN, CDR2 SYDVKM. The CDR3 extends over 12 amino acids. CDR3 loop: CASSLMGRGCTF. CDR3 nucleotide sequence: TGTGCCAGCAGTTTAATGGGAAGAGGCTGCACCTTC.

This clonotype was seen repeatedly, ten times or more. The chain has TRBV5-1 and TRBJ2-2; tentative D call: TRBD1 (6 bases). CDR3 length: 16 residues. The V gene lost 5 bases and the J gene lost 6 bases, with 20 bases spanning the gap. Germline V lookup: CDR1 SGHRS, CDR2 YFSETQ. Here the CDR3 reads CASSLTGAGRAGELFF. CDR3 sequence (DNA): TGCGCCAGCAGTTTGACAGGAGCAGGTCGGGCCGGGGAGCTGTTTTTT.

This clonotype was seen many times. The chain carries TRBV19 and TRBJ2-7; 8 nucleotides match TRBD1. The CDR3 is made up of 13 amino acids. From germline, CDR1 is LNHDA and CDR2 SQIVND (reference sequence). After removal of 8 bases from V and 3 bases from J, the junction contained 6 bases not matched to a gene. CDR3 sequence reads: CASAQTGGYEQYF. CDR3 in DNA: TGTGCCAGTGCACAAACAGGGGGCTACGAGCAGTACTTC.

This clonotype occurred many times. V and J are TRBV30 and TRBJ2-7; TRBD2 agrees at 7 bases. The V segment lost 1 base and the J segment 6 bases; nucleotides outside the gene matches: 6. This CDR3 is built from 13 residues. CDR1 is GTSNPN, CDR2 SVGIG, per germline (reference sequence). The CDR3, as DNA: TGTGCCTGGAGTGCATCTAGCGGAAGCGAGCAGTACTTC. It codes for CAWSASSGSEQYF.

This clonotype was picked up many times. The chain is built from TRBV6-6 and TRBJ2-1; D might be TRBD1 (5 bases). Trimming cost V 1 base and J 5 bases, with 9 bases left between them. This CDR3 has 14 amino acids. Germline V gene data show CDR1 as MNHNY and CDR2 as SVGAGI (reference sequence). CDR3 nucleotide sequence: TGTGCCAGCAGTTACTTGCCAGGGAACAATGAGCAGTTCTTC. It specifies CASSYLPGNNEQFF.

This clonotype has a count of ten or more. This sequence joins TRBV11-2 and TRBJ2-1, with 13 positions matching TRBD2. From germline, CDR1 is SGHAT and CDR2 FQNNGV. This CDR3 comprises 16 residues. V trimming: 5 bases; J trimming: 6 bases; junction bases outside the gene matches: 7. CDR3 DNA: TGTGCCAGCAGCGGTCGGACTAGCGGGAGAGGCAATGAGCAGTTCTTC. Amino acid sequence: CASSGRTSGRGNEQFF. The complete variable domain, with remaining parts taken from reference TRBV11-2 and TRBJ2-1, reads EAGVAQSPRYKIIEKRQSVAFWCNPISGHATLYWYQQILGQGPKLLIQFQNNGVVDDSQLPKDRFSAERLKGVDSTLKIQPAKLEDSAVYLCASSGRTSGRGNEQFFGPGTRLTVL.

Notes on this clonotype: This may arise from a read error, as a much more abundant clone is one base away. The rearrangement joins TRBV12-3 or TRBV12-4 to TRBJ2-3; D is possibly TRBD2 (5 bases). This CDR3 spans 14 amino acids. CDR3 protein: CASSRGPSTDAQYF. The CDR3 DNA reads TGTGCCAGCAGCCGCGGGCCTAGCACAGATGCGCAGTATTTT.

This clonotype was observed at least ten times. This chain joins TRBV20-1 and TRBJ2-7, with 10 bases matching TRBD1. The CDR3 is 14 amino acids. Germline V CDR1 and CDR2: DFQATT, SNEGSKA (reference sequence). V dropped 6 bases and J dropped 2; count of bases not matched to a gene: 7. CDR3 region: CSATGTGVPYEQYF. The CDR3 region has the DNA TGCAGTGCGACCGGGACAGGGGTCCCCTACGAGCAGTACTTC.

The sample holds many counts of this clonotype. The V call is TRBV9, the J call TRBJ1-2; perhaps TRBD1 as D (5 bases). Trimming pared 0 bases from V and 5 bases from J, leaving 17 bases between. The CDR3 runs to 16 residues. Per the germline V gene, CDR1 is SGDLS and CDR2 is YYNGEE. Written as DNA, the CDR3 is TGTGCCAGCAGCGTAGCCCCACAGGAGGGGTTGTATGGCTACACCTTC. Translating it yields CASSVAPQEGLYGYTF. Complete variable domain (other parts from reference TRBV9 and TRBJ1-2): DSGVTQTPKHLITATGQRVTLRCSPRSGDLSVYWYQQSLDQGLQFLIQYYNGEERAKGNILERFSAQQFPDLHSELNLSSLELGDSALYFCASSVAPQEGLYGYTFGSGTRLTVV.

This clonotype has at least ten counts. The V gene is TRBV12-3 or TRBV12-4, the J gene TRBJ2-3; 7 nucleotides match TRBD2. V lost 2 bases, J lost 0 bases, and 5 bases stayed unmatched. This CDR3 comprises 16 residues. The CDR3 protein is CASSLSLAASTDTQYF. In DNA form, the CDR3 reads TGTGCCAGCAGTTTAAGTCTAGCGGCTAGCACAGATACGCAGTATTTT.

In the case of this clonotype: The conserved phenylalanine or tryptophan is not found at the CDR3 terminus, so this likely reflects a read error. The chain couples TRBV7-9 to TRBJ2-1, with D unclear. Germline CDR1 and CDR2: SEHNR and FQNEAQ (reference sequence). This CDR3 is built from 15 residues. The CDR3 region has the DNA TGTGCTAGCAGCTTAGCTCTTGGGCCTAACAATGAGCAGTTCTTA. Amino acids: CASSLALGPNNEQFL.

This clonotype was seen repeatedly, ten times or more. The genes are TRBV7-9 and TRBJ2-1, with D hard to call. Trimming took off 1 base at V and 3 bases at J, with 13 bases between the two ends. The CDR3 length is 16 residues. Germline-derived CDR1 and CDR2 are SEHNR and FQNEAQ (reference sequence). This chain's CDR3 is CASSLVGSQYYNEQFF. The CDR3 DNA sequence: TGTGCCAGCAGCTTAGTCGGGTCCCAGTACTACAATGAGCAGTTCTTC.

This clonotype was counted at least ten times. V and J are TRBV30 and TRBJ2-6; D remains ambiguous. Trimming removed 1 base at V and 0 bases at J, with 4 bases between. The CDR3 totals 14 residues. Per germline, CDR1 GTSNPN and CDR2 SVGIG (reference sequence). CDR3 sequence reads: CAWSEFSGANVLTF. CDR3 DNA: TGTGCCTGGAGTGAGTTCTCTGGGGCCAACGTCCTGACTTTC. Based on the CDR3 plus reference TRBV30 and TRBJ2-6, the full variable domain is SQTIHQWPATLVQPVGSPLSLECTVEGTSNPNLYWYRQAAGRGLQLLFYSVGIGQISSEVPQNLSASRPQDRQFILSSKKLLLSDSGFYLCAWSEFSGANVLTFGAGSRLTVL.

This clonotype has ten or more counts. V is TRBV19 and J is TRBJ1-3, with D tentatively TRBD1 (5 bases). V lost 6 bases, J lost 0 bases, and 9 bases lay in between. CDR1 is LNHDA, CDR2 SQIVND, per germline (reference sequence). This CDR3 region has 14 residues. CDR3 nucleotides: TGTGCCAGTAGCCCGACAGTCTCTGGAAACACCATATATTTT. Translation: CASSPTVSGNTIYF.

The sample holds many counts of this clonotype. DNA of the CDR3: TGTGCCAGCAGCCTACACGGGAGCGGCTCCGGCGGGGAGCTGTTTTTT. Amino acid sequence: CASSLHGSGSGGELFF. V is TRBV7-8 and J is TRBJ2-2, with a possible D match to TRBD2 (6 bases). V lost 5 bases, J lost 7 bases, and 20 bases lay in between. CDR3 length: 16 amino acids. In germline, CDR1 is SGHVS, CDR2 FQNEAQ.

In its sample, this clonotype was seen many times. The chain has TRBV5-5 and TRBJ2-1; 9 bases fit TRBD1. Trimming removed 4 bases from V and 5 bases from J; junction bases left unmatched: 7. The CDR3 extends over 15 amino acids. CDR1 is SGHKS and CDR2 is YYEKEE in the germline V gene (reference sequence). CDR3 sequence reads: CASSIRDRDHNEQFF. As DNA, the CDR3 is TGTGCCAGCAGCATCCGGGACAGGGACCACAATGAGCAGTTCTTC.

Relative to its sample, this clonotype is medium-sized. V is TRBV4-2 and J is TRBJ2-7; TRBD2 agrees at 7 bases. Germline V gene lookup returns CDR1 LGHNA and CDR2 YNFKEQ. The CDR3 is 15 residues long. V trimming: 3 bases; J trimming: 6 bases; junction bases outside the gene matches: 11. As DNA, the CDR3 is TGTGCCAGCAGCCATGTAGGGGAGGGCCGGGGCGAGCAGTACTTC. Protein product: CASSHVGEGRGEQYF.

This clonotype showed up many times. The V call is TRBV9, the J call TRBJ1-2, with TRBD1 identical over 7 bases. This CDR3 has 17 amino acids. V lost 4 bases and J lost 8; bases outside the gene matches: 20. Germline values: CDR1 SGDLS, CDR2 YYNGEE. The CDR3 spells CASSLSSGGGGAWGYTF. The CDR3 DNA sequence: TGTGCCAGCAGCCTGTCATCCGGGGGAGGGGGCGCTTGGGGCTACACCTTC.

This clonotype was counted at least ten times. This sequence joins TRBV19 and TRBJ2-3, with D possibly being TRBD1 (8 bases). V lost 6 bases, J lost 2 bases, and 15 bases lay in between. The CDR3 loop spans 15 amino acids. The germline V gene encodes CDR1 LNHDA and CDR2 SQIVND (reference sequence). The CDR3, as DNA: TGTGCCAGTAGGACAGGGGAGGGTTACACAGATACGCAGTATTTT. Translating it yields CASRTGEGYTDTQYF.

This clonotype has a count of ten or more. J is TRBJ2-2 and V is TRBV20-1, with 12 bases lining up with TRBD1. The germline gives CDR1 DFQATT, CDR2 SNEGSKA (reference sequence). The J segment lost 4 bases and the V segment lost 5 bases, leaving 5 bases of the junction unmatched. The CDR3 totals 15 residues. CDR3 in DNA: TGCAGTGCTGGGGACAGGGGGCGGGTCACCGGGGAGCTGTTTTTT. Translation: CSAGDRGRVTGELFF.